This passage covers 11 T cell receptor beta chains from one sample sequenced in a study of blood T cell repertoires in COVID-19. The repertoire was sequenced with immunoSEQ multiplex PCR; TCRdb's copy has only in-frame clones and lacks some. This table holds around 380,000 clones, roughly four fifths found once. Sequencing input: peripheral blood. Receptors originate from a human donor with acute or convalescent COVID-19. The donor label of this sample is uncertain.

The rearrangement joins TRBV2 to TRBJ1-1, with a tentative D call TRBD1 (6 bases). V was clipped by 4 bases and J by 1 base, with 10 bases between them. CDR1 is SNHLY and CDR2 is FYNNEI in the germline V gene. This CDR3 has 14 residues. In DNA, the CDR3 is TGTGCCAGCAGTGTGGGACACCAGAACACTGAAGCTTTCTTT. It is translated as CASSVGHQNTEAFF.

CDR3 loop: CASSDDGDRGPARPQHF. Here the CDR3 DNA reads TGCGCCAGCAGTGACGACGGGGACAGGGGGCCCGCCCGGCCCCAGCATTTT. The V and J genes are TRBV10-1 and TRBJ1-5; TRBD1 matches 12 bases. CDR1 and CDR2 from the germline V gene are WNHNN and SYGVQD (reference sequence). CDR3 length equals 17 residues. Trimming took 3 bases from V and 9 from J; bases not matched to a gene: 12.

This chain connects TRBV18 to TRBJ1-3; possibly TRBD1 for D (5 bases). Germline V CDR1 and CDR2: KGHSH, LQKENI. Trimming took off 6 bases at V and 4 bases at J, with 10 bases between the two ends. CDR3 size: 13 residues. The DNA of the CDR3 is TGTGCCAGCTCCCCTGGGGCCGGAAACACCATATATTTT. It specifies CASSPGAGNTIYF.

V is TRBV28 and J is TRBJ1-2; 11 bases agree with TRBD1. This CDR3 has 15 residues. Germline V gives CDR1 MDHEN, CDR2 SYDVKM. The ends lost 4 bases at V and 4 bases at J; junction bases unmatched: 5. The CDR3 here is CASSSAGTGGYGYTF. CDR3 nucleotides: TGTGCCAGCAGTTCAGCCGGGACAGGGGGCTATGGCTACACCTTC.

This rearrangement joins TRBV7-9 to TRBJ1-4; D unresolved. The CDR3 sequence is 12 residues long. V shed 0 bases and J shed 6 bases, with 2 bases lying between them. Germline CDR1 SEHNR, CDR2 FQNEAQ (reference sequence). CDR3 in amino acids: CASSLADEKLFF. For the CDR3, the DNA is TGTGCCAGCAGCTTAGCCGATGAAAAACTGTTTTTT. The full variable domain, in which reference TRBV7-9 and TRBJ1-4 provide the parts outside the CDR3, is DTGVSQNPRHKITKRGQNVTFRCDPISEHNRLYWYRQTLGQGPEFLTYFQNEAQLEKSRLLSDRFSAERPKGSFSTLEIQRTEQGDSAMYLCASSLADEKLFFGSGTQLSVL.

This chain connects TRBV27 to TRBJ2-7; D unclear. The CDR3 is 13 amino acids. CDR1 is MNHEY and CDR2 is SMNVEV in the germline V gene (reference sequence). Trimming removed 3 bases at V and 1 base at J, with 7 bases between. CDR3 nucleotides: TGTGCCAGCAGTTTCGACAATTCCTACGAGCAGTACTTC. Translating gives CASSFDNSYEQYF.

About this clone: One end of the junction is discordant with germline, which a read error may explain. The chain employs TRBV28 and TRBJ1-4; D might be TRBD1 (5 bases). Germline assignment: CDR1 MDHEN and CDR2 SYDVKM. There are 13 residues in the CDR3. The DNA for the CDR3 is TGTGCCAGCAGAGGAGGGGCTAAGGAAAAACTGTTTTTT. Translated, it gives CASRGGAKEKLFF.

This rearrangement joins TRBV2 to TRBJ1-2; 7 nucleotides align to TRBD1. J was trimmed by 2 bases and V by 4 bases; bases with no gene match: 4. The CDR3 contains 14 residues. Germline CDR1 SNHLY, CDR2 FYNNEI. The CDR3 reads CASSVQGGNYGYTF. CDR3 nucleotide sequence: TGTGCCAGCAGTGTTCAAGGGGGCAACTATGGCTACACCTTC.

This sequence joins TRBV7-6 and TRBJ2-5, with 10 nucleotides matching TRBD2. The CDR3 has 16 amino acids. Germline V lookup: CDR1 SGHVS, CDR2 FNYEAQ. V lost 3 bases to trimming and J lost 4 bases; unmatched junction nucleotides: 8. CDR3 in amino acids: CASSFGGLAGAETQYF. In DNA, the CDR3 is TGTGCCAGCAGCTTCGGTGGCCTAGCGGGGGCAGAGACCCAGTACTTC.

The CDR3 sequence is CASLGRTAVEISKRAFF. Written as DNA, the CDR3 is TGTGCCAGCCTGGGACGGACAGCTGTTGAAATCTCTAAGCGCGCTTTCTTT. The V gene is TRBV2, the J gene TRBJ1-1, with D perhaps TRBD1 (6 bases). Germline loops: CDR1 SNHLY, CDR2 FYNNEI. The CDR3 totals 17 residues. Trimming took off 8 bases at V and 11 bases at J, with 33 bases between the two ends. The complete variable domain, with remaining parts taken from reference TRBV2 and TRBJ1-1, reads EPEVTQTPSHQVTQMGQEVILRCVPISNHLYFYWYRQILGQKVEFLVSFYNNEISEKSEIFDDQFSVERPDGSNFTLKIRSTKLEDSAMYFCASLGRTAVEISKRAFFGQGTRLTVV.

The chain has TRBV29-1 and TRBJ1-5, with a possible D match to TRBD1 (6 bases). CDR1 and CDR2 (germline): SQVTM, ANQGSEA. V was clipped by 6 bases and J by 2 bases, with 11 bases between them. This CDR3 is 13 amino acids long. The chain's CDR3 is CSVLTGGNQPQHF. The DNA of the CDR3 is TGCAGCGTCCTGACAGGAGGCAATCAGCCCCAGCATTTT.